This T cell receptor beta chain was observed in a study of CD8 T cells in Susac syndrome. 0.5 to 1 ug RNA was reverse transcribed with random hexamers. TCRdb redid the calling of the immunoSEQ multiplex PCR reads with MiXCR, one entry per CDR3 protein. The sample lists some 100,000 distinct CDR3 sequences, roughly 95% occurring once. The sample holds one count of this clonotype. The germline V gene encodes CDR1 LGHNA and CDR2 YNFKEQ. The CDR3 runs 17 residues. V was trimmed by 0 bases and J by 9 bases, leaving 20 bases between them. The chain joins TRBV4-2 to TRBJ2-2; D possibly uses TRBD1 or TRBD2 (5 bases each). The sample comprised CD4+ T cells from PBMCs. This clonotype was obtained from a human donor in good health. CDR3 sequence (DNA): TGTGCCAGCAGCCAAGATCAGGCAGGGAGAATTTCCCGGGAGCTGTTTTTT. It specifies CASSQDQAGRISRELFF.